Below are 31 T cell receptor beta chains sequenced from a single sample in a study of shared clonotypes between healthy human individuals. TCRdb keeps only in-frame clones here, not all; method: immunoSEQ multiplex PCR. The sample has approximately 1.4 million clones; 95% to 99% are singletons. The sequencing input was naive CD4+ T cells sorted from blood. As to subset: CD45RA+ positively selected. These TCRs come from a man younger than 40 in good health.

V and J are TRBV7-6 and TRBJ2-2, with a tentative D call TRBD1 (6 bases). This CDR3 has 15 amino acids. Trimming took off 1 base at V and 4 bases at J, with 10 bases between the two ends. Germline lookup yields CDR1 SGHVS and CDR2 FNYEAQ. Written as DNA, the CDR3 is TGTGCCAGCAGCTTAGTTCAGGGGAGCACCGGGGAGCTGTTTTTT. Its translation is CASSLVQGSTGELFF.

The rearrangement joins TRBV5-1 to TRBJ2-3; perhaps TRBD1 as D (6 bases). The ends were cut back, 6 bases at V and 0 bases at J, with 17 bases in the middle. The CDR3 length is 16 residues. Germline loops: CDR1 SGHRS, CDR2 YFSETQ. This CDR3 reads CASIQGPRASTDTQYF. DNA for the CDR3: TGCGCCAGCATTCAGGGGCCACGGGCTAGCACAGATACGCAGTATTTT.

The chain is built from TRBV28 and TRBJ2-1, with 12 bases that match TRBD2. The CDR3 runs to 13 residues. Germline CDR1 and CDR2: MDHEN and SYDVKM. Unmatched junction bases numbered 5, after V lost 11 bases and J lost 6 bases. CDR3 residues: CALTSGGGNEQFF. DNA for the CDR3: TGTGCCCTGACTAGCGGGGGAGGCAATGAGCAGTTCTTC.

V usage is TRBV19 and J usage is TRBJ2-6; D unclear. The CDR3 consists of 15 residues. Looked up from germline, CDR1 is LNHDA and CDR2 is SQIVND (reference sequence). Deletions cut 6 bases from V and 1 base from J, with 10 bases between. CDR3 sequence (DNA): TGTGCCAGTAGCAAGACTTGGTCTGGGGCCAACGTCCTGACTTTC. Residues: CASSKTWSGANVLTF.

V is TRBV27 and J is TRBJ2-2; 7 positions agree with TRBD2. CDR3 length: 16 residues. Germline CDR1 is MNHEY and CDR2 is SMNVEV (reference sequence). With 4 bases clipped from V and 2 bases from J, the junction kept 7 bases outside the gene matches. The CDR3 reads CASSSGLRKNTGELFF. In DNA form, the CDR3 reads TGTGCCAGCAGTTCGGGACTACGAAAAAACACCGGGGAGCTGTTTTTT.

The V call is TRBV27, the J call TRBJ2-7, with 8 nucleotides matching TRBD2. Germline V gene lookup returns CDR1 MNHEY and CDR2 SMNVEV (reference sequence). The CDR3 has 15 residues. Unmatched junction bases numbered 13, after V lost 7 bases and J lost 5 bases. This CDR3 reads CASKNLGLVANEQYF. The CDR3 DNA reads TGTGCCAGCAAAAACCTGGGACTAGTCGCGAACGAGCAGTACTTC.

The chain joins TRBV7-2 to TRBJ2-3; D is perhaps TRBD1 (5 bases). The CDR3 is 15 residues long. The V end was cut by 1 base, the J end by 8 bases, with 16 bases between. CDR1 is SGHTA, CDR2 FQGNSA, per germline. The chain's CDR3 is CASSLGGRAYATQYF. Written as DNA, the CDR3 is TGTGCCAGCAGCTTAGGCGGCAGGGCTTACGCTACGCAGTATTTT.

The V and J genes are TRBV27 and TRBJ1-5, with D possibly TRBD1 on 5 matching bases. CDR3 length: 17 amino acids. V was clipped by 4 bases and J by 2 bases, with 18 bases between them. Germline CDR1 reads MNHEY; CDR2 reads SMNVEV (reference sequence). This chain's CDR3 is CASSSRLQGLGNQPQHF. The DNA for the CDR3 is TGTGCCAGCAGTTCCCGCCTCCAGGGTCTGGGCAATCAGCCCCAGCATTTT.

This clone was counted once. J is TRBJ2-4 and V is TRBV20-1; no firm D call. V lost 5 bases and J 6 bases, leaving 8 bases between the germline ends. Germline-derived CDR1 and CDR2 are DFQATT and SNEGSKA (reference sequence). The CDR3 contains 11 residues. The CDR3 here is CSALTGNIQYF. The DNA for the CDR3 is TGCAGTGCTTTGACCGGAAACATTCAGTACTTC.

This chain joins TRBV5-4 and TRBJ2-7, with TRBD2 as a possible D gene (7 bases). Germline V gene lookup returns CDR1 SGHNT and CDR2 YYREEE (reference sequence). The CDR3 length is 14 residues. V was cut by 4 bases and J by 5 bases, with 16 bases left in between. The CDR3, as DNA: TGTGCCAGCAGCGGTGGGGGCGGGAGAGACGAGCAGTACTTC. Its translation is CASSGGGGRDEQYF.

The V call is TRBV5-1, the J call TRBJ2-7; no clear D. The CDR3 contains 17 residues. CDR1 and CDR2 from the germline V gene are SGHRS and YFSETQ. Between the trimmed V and J ends, which lost 0 bases and 0 bases, there was a span of 16 bases. The CDR3 nucleotides are TGCGCCAGCAGCTTGGCCTGGTCGCCAACGGGCTCCTACGAGCAGTACTTC. Translation gives CASSLAWSPTGSYEQYF.

The chain is built from TRBV11-3 and TRBJ1-6, with D possibly being TRBD1 (5 bases). The CDR3 has 18 residues. Germline CDR1 is SGHNT and CDR2 is YENEEA. Trimming stripped 5 bases from V and 6 bases from J, with 23 bases between. CDR3 residues: CASSQPGPRERGNSPLHF. The CDR3 DNA reads TGTGCCAGCAGCCAACCGGGACCCCGGGAACGTGGTAATTCACCCCTCCACTTT.

V and J are TRBV18 and TRBJ2-7; D might be TRBD1 (5 bases). Trimming took off 8 bases at V and 7 bases at J, with 21 bases between the two ends. Germline V gene data show CDR1 as KGHSH and CDR2 as LQKENI. The CDR3 has 14 residues. The CDR3 DNA reads TGTGCCAGCACCTCCTGGCCAGGGCAAGAGGAGCAGTACTTC. Protein: CASTSWPGQEEQYF. The whole variable domain, filled in from reference TRBV18 and TRBJ2-7, reads NAGVMQNPRHLVRRRGQEARLRCSPMKGHSHVYWYRQLPEEGLKFMVYLQKENIIDESGMPKERFSAEFPKEGPSILRIQQVVRGDSAAYFCASTSWPGQEEQYFGPGTRLTVT.

The rearrangement joins TRBV4-2 to TRBJ1-2, with D perhaps matching TRBD1 (5 bases). V lost 0 bases to trimming and J lost 2 bases, with 10 bases between them. Germline CDR1 LGHNA, CDR2 YNFKEQ. This CDR3 contains 15 residues. The DNA for the CDR3 is TGTGCCAGCAGCCAAGATTGGGACGGCAACTATGGCTACACCTTC. This encodes CASSQDWDGNYGYTF.

For this clone: Different DNA sequences within this sample yield the same CDR3. This chain connects TRBV18 to TRBJ2-3; 10 positions match TRBD1. Germline V gives CDR1 KGHSH, CDR2 LQKENI. V shed 1 base, J shed 4 bases, and the junction held 2 bases outside the gene matches. The CDR3 loop spans 15 amino acids. This CDR3 reads CASSPRDRGPDTQYF. For the CDR3, the DNA is TGTGCCAGCTCACCACGGGACAGGGGACCAGATACGCAGTATTTT. Full variable domain (rest looked up from reference TRBV18 and TRBJ2-3): NAGVMQNPRHLVRRRGQEARLRCSPMKGHSHVYWYRQLPEEGLKFMVYLQKENIIDESGMPKERFSAEFPKEGPSILRIQQVVRGDSAAYFCASSPRDRGPDTQYFGPGTRLTVL.

V gene TRBV28 combines with J gene TRBJ1-5; maybe TRBD1 (6 bases). There are 14 residues in the CDR3. V was trimmed by 6 bases and J by 3 bases, leaving 12 bases between them. CDR1 and CDR2 (germline): MDHEN, SYDVKM. CDR3 in amino acids: CASRPGGSNQPQHF. The DNA for the CDR3 is TGTGCCAGCAGACCGGGGGGCTCCAATCAGCCCCAGCATTTT.

In its sample, this clone was seen once. The rearrangement uses TRBV5-3 and TRBJ1-1; unclear D gene. TRBV5-3 is treated as an ORF (open reading frame) with a function not yet certain. The length of the CDR3 is 13 residues. Trimming removed 10 bases from V and 11 bases from J, with 24 bases in between. CDR3 residues: CADPDRWGEGAFF. CDR3 bases: TGTGCCGACCCCGATCGTTGGGGTGAAGGCGCTTTCTTT.

The chain joins TRBV18 to TRBJ2-5; tentatively, D is TRBD2 (5 bases). Germline V gene lookup returns CDR1 KGHSH and CDR2 LQKENI. The CDR3 consists of 13 residues. Trimming left V 3 bases short and J 5 bases short, with 10 bases between. The CDR3 spells CASSPVGGETQYF. CDR3 DNA: TGTGCCAGCTCACCTGTTGGCGGGGAGACCCAGTACTTC.

This chain uses TRBV29-1 with TRBJ2-7; the D call may be TRBD1 or TRBD2 (5 bases each). The CDR3 runs 13 residues. The germline V gene encodes CDR1 SQVTM and CDR2 ANQGSEA. V gave up 6 bases and J gave up 7 bases, with 19 bases separating them. The CDR3 bases are TGCAGCGTCGCCGGGACCTACGCAGGGGAGCAGTACTTC. Amino acids: CSVAGTYAGEQYF.

The V call is TRBV27, the J call TRBJ2-7; 13 bases align to TRBD2. Unmatched junction bases numbered 2, after V lost 3 bases and J lost 6 bases. Germline loops: CDR1 MNHEY, CDR2 SMNVEV (reference sequence). The CDR3 totals 14 residues. The chain's CDR3 is CASSLTSGRFEQYF. The CDR3 nucleotides are TGTGCCAGCAGTTTGACTAGCGGGAGGTTCGAGCAGTACTTC.

The rearrangement joins TRBV7-6 to TRBJ1-5; D call uncertain. CDR3 length equals 15 residues. Trimming removed 1 base from V and 1 base from J, with 8 bases in between. Germline assignment: CDR1 SGHVS and CDR2 FNYEAQ. This CDR3 is CASSLVIGSNQPQHF. CDR3 sequence (DNA): TGTGCCAGCAGCTTAGTAATAGGGAGCAATCAGCCCCAGCATTTT.

This chain links TRBV5-6 with TRBJ1-5; D perhaps matches TRBD1 (5 bases). There are 17 residues in the CDR3. The V gene lost 5 bases and the J gene lost 2 bases, with 20 bases spanning the gap. Germline V gene lookup returns CDR1 SGHDT and CDR2 YYEEEE. CDR3 loop: CASSSLRGLRGNQPQHF. The CDR3 region has the DNA TGTGCCAGCAGTTCCCTTAGGGGACTCAGAGGCAATCAGCCCCAGCATTTT.

The V gene is TRBV12-5, the J gene TRBJ1-2; D may be TRBD1 (5 bases). From germline, CDR1 is LGHNT and CDR2 FRNRAP. V was trimmed by 6 bases and J by 4 bases, leaving 27 bases between them. This CDR3 is built from 18 residues. CDR3 region: CASGNAIGGTEMGYGYTF. The CDR3 DNA reads as TGTGCTAGTGGGAACGCGATCGGGGGGACCGAGATGGGCTATGGCTACACCTTC.

The genes are TRBV7-9 and TRBJ2-6; D may correspond to TRBD1 or TRBD2 (5 bases each). CDR3 size: 17 residues. The V gene lost 3 bases and the J gene lost 0 bases, with 12 bases spanning the gap. CDR1 is SEHNR and CDR2 is FQNEAQ in the germline V gene (reference sequence). CDR3 sequence reads: CASSLGDGSSGANVLTF. CDR3 nucleotides: TGTGCCAGCAGCTTGGGGGACGGCAGCTCTGGGGCCAACGTCCTGACTTTC.

This clone was found once. The chain uses TRBV7-9 and TRBJ2-7; 9 bases align to TRBD2. The CDR3 runs to 14 residues. V was clipped by 7 bases and J by 4 bases; unmatched bases: 8. Germline-derived CDR1 and CDR2 are SEHNR and FQNEAQ (reference sequence). The CDR3 DNA reads as TGTGCCAGCACCCCCGGTAGCGGGAGTTACGAGCAGTACTTC. It is translated as CASTPGSGSYEQYF.

This sequence joins TRBV29-1 and TRBJ2-4, with D possibly TRBD2 on 5 matching bases. CDR1 is SQVTM and CDR2 is ANQGSEA in the germline V gene. The CDR3 runs 13 residues. V was shortened by 5 bases and J by 3 bases, with 11 bases between the two germline ends. In nucleotides, the CDR3 is TGCAGCGTTCCTGGGAGTGACAAAAACATTCAGTACTTC. It specifies CSVPGSDKNIQYF.

J is TRBJ2-1 and V is TRBV28; 7 nucleotides match TRBD1. The V segment lost 2 bases and the J segment 10 bases; nucleotides outside the gene matches: 11. This CDR3 region has 15 residues. Germline values: CDR1 MDHEN, CDR2 SYDVKM. CDR3 loop: CASSLAGNRGGEQFF. CDR3 sequence (DNA): TGTGCCAGCAGTTTAGCCGGTAACAGGGGTGGCGAGCAGTTCTTC.

The J gene is TRBJ2-7, the V gene TRBV28, with 10 positions matching TRBD1. V was clipped by 2 bases and J by 5 bases; unmatched bases: 9. Germline V gives CDR1 MDHEN, CDR2 SYDVKM. The CDR3 runs 16 residues. The CDR3 nucleotides read TGTGCCAGCAGTTTAGGCCCGGGACAGGGGCCTCACGAGCAGTACTTC. Its translation is CASSLGPGQGPHEQYF.

This sequence joins TRBV18 and TRBJ2-2, with a weak D call TRBD2 (5 bases). V was pared by 3 bases and J by 5 bases, with 7 bases between. The CDR3 totals 13 residues. Germline CDR1 KGHSH, CDR2 LQKENI. This CDR3 reads CASSPGLTGELFF. CDR3 nucleotides: TGTGCCAGCTCACCTGGACTGACCGGGGAGCTGTTTTTT.

The V gene is TRBV6-5, the J gene TRBJ2-7, with D perhaps TRBD1 (5 bases). This CDR3 spans 15 amino acids. V shed 0 bases and J shed 2 bases, with 11 bases lying between them. Germline V lookup: CDR1 MNHEY, CDR2 SVGAGI. CDR3 in amino acids: CASSYSRVTTYEQYF. CDR3 DNA: TGTGCCAGCAGTTACTCCAGGGTAACCACCTACGAGCAGTACTTC.

Regarding this clone: Other DNA sequences in this specimen translate into the identical CDR3. This chain joins TRBV6-5 and TRBJ1-2, with D maybe TRBD1 (5 bases). CDR1 MNHEY and CDR2 SVGAGI come from the germline V gene. The V end was cut by 5 bases, the J end by 4 bases, with 14 bases between. The CDR3 is 14 amino acids. The CDR3: CASSRPGQGYGYTF. The CDR3 region has the DNA TGTGCCAGCAGTCGCCCAGGCCAGGGCTATGGCTACACCTTC.